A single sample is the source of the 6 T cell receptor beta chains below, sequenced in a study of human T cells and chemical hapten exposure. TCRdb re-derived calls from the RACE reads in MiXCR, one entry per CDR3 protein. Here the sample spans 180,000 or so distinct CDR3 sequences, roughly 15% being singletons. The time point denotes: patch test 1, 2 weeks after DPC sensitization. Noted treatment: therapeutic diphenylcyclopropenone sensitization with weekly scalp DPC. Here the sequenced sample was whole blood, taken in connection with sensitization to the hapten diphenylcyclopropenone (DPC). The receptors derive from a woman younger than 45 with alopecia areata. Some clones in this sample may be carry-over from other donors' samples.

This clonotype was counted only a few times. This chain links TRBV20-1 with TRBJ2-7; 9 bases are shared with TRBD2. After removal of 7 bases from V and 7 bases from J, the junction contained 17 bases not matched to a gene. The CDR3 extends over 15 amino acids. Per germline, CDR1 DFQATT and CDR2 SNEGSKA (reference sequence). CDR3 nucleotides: TGCAGTGTCGGCGACAACCTAGCGGGATCTGGAGAGCAGTACTTC. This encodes CSVGDNLAGSGEQYF.

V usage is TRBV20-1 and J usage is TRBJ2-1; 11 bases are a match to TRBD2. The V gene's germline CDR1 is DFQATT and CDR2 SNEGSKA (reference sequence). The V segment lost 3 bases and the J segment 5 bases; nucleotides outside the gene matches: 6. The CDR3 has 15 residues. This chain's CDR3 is CSASLVAGGHNEQFF. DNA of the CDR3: TGCAGTGCTAGTTTAGTAGCGGGAGGGCACAATGAGCAGTTCTTC.

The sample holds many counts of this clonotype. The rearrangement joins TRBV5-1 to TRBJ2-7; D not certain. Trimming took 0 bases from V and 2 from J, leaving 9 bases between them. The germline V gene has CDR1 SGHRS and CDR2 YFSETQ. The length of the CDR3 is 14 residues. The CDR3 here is CASSLAGRTYEQYF. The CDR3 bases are TGCGCCAGCAGCTTGGCCGGACGGACCTACGAGCAGTACTTC.

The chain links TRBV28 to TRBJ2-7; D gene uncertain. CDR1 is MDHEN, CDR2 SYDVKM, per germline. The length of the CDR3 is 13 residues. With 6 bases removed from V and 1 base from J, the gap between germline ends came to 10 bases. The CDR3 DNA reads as TGTGCCAGCAGCGTGACGGATTCCTACGAGCAGTACTTC. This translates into CASSVTDSYEQYF.

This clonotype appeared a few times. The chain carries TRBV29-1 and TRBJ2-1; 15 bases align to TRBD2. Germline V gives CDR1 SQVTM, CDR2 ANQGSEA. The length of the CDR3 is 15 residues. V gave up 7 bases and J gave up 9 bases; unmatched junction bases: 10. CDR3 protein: CSAEGTSGGRSEQFF. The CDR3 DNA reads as TGCAGCGCTGAGGGGACTAGCGGGGGGCGGAGTGAGCAGTTCTTC.

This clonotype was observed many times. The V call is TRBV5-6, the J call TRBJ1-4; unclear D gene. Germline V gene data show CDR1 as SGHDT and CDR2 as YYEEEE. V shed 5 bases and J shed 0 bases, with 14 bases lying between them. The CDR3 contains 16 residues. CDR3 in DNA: TGTGCCAGCAGTCGACGAGGCAGAGCAACTAATGAAAAACTGTTTTTT. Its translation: CASSRRGRATNEKLFF.